Below, 10 T cell receptor beta chains from the same sample are listed, as sequenced in a study of blood T cell repertoires in COVID-19. Sequenced by immunoSEQ multiplex PCR; TCRdb stores in-frame clones only, minus some. The profile shows more than 150,000 clones, more than 85% of them singletons. Sample: peripheral blood. These receptors were taken from a woman in her seventies with acute or convalescent COVID-19.

This clone showed up just once. The rearrangement joins TRBV6-1 to TRBJ1-5; 7 nucleotides line up with TRBD1. Looked up from germline, CDR1 is MNHNS and CDR2 is SASEGT. The CDR3 length is 14 residues. V lost 3 bases, J lost 4 bases, and 3 bases stayed unmatched. CDR3 amino acids: CASSERDSNQPQHF. Written as DNA, the CDR3 is TGTGCCAGCAGTGAGCGGGACAGTAATCAGCCCCAGCATTTT.

A remark on this clone: The junction does not match germline at one end; this may be a read error. This sample includes further DNA sequences coding for the same CDR3. The chain recombines TRBV28 with TRBJ1-1; 9 bases map to TRBD1. The CDR3 runs to 18 residues. Per the germline V gene, CDR1 is MDHEN and CDR2 is SYDVKM. In DNA, the CDR3 is TGCGCCAGCAGTTCGCCGGGACAGGGAGGACGATTGAACACTGAAGCTTTCTTT. Its translation: CASSSPGQGGRLNTEAFF.

The chain has TRBV7-9 and TRBJ1-5; TRBD1 might be the D (5 bases). Trimming took off 5 bases at V and 4 bases at J, with 12 bases between the two ends. In germline, CDR1 is SEHNR, CDR2 FQNEAQ (reference sequence). The CDR3 spans 14 residues. In DNA form, the CDR3 reads TGTGCCAGCAGCCTGGACATTCAAAATCAGCCCCAGCATTTT. It encodes CASSLDIQNQPQHF.

DNA of the CDR3: TGTGCCAGCGGGGACAGTAATTCACCCCTCCACTTT. Translated: CASGDSNSPLHF. The chain recombines TRBV6-4 with TRBJ1-6; TRBD1 agrees at 7 bases. Germline V gene sequence: CDR1 MRHNA, CDR2 SNTAGT. This CDR3 is built from 12 residues. With V trimmed by 8 bases and J by 6 bases, 1 base remained unmatched.

This clone was observed a single time. This sequence joins TRBV10-3 and TRBJ2-3, with 7 positions matching TRBD2. This CDR3 region has 20 residues. After removal of 5 bases from V and 6 bases from J, the junction contained 26 bases not matched to a gene. In germline, CDR1 is ENHRY, CDR2 SYGVKD. The CDR3 DNA reads as TGTGCCATCAGTCCTTTTTCGGACATCCATGGCGGGGGTCCGGGGGATACGCAGTATTTT. It translates to CAISPFSDIHGGGPGDTQYF.

The rearrangement uses TRBV9 and TRBJ1-6; 8 nucleotides agree with TRBD1. The V gene's germline CDR1 is SGDLS and CDR2 YYNGEE. The CDR3 covers 16 residues. Trimming at V came to 3 bases and at J to 6 bases, leaving 8 bases not matched to a gene. The DNA for the CDR3 is TGTGCCAGCAGCGCTCAGCAGGGGGCGGCTAATTCACCCCTCCACTTT. It is translated as CASSAQQGAANSPLHF.

J is TRBJ2-4 and V is TRBV4-1; TRBD2 might be the D (6 bases). Germline loops: CDR1 MGHRA, CDR2 YSYEKL. The CDR3 totals 14 residues. V was shortened by 6 bases and J by 8 bases, with 17 bases between the two germline ends. As DNA, the CDR3 is TGCGCCAGCAGGCAGAAGGACGGGGGAGACATTCAGTACTTC. Amino acids: CASRQKDGGDIQYF.

The V and J genes are TRBV5-8 and TRBJ1-6; 10 positions agree with TRBD1. This CDR3 has 15 residues. V was clipped by 5 bases and J by 10 bases; unmatched bases: 9. Germline values: CDR1 SGHTS, CDR2 YDEGEE. This chain's CDR3 is CASSTGTGVFSPLHF. In nucleotides, the CDR3 is TGTGCCAGCAGTACCGGGACAGGGGTTTTCTCACCCCTCCACTTT.

The gene calls are TRBV9 and TRBJ2-2, with 10 nucleotides matching TRBD1. The germline V gene encodes CDR1 SGDLS and CDR2 YYNGEE. V lost 0 bases and J lost 5; bases outside the gene matches: 1. The CDR3 sequence is 15 residues long. The CDR3 DNA sequence: TGTGCCAGCAGCGTAGAGGGACAGGGGACCGGGGAGCTGTTTTTT. Encoded protein: CASSVEGQGTGELFF.

V is TRBV6-6 and J is TRBJ2-3; the D gene is possibly TRBD2 (7 bases). Germline-derived CDR1 and CDR2 are MNHNY and SVGAGI (reference sequence). Trimming took off 5 bases at V and 6 bases at J, with 15 bases between the two ends. The CDR3 runs to 14 residues. The DNA of the CDR3 is TGTGCCAGCAGTGACATGGGGGGGGCCGATACGCAGTATTTT. This encodes CASSDMGGADTQYF.